The clone carrying this TCR beta chain came up once. The V gene's germline CDR1 is SGHVS and CDR2 FQNEAQ. Trimming pared 3 bases from V and 3 bases from J, leaving 6 bases between. This CDR3 comprises 14 residues. The assay was immunoSEQ multiplex PCR, and TCRdb's table has in-frame clones only and misses some. The data hold hundreds of thousands of clones, with 89% observed a single time. The data originate from a study of Ad26.COV2.S vaccination and SARS-CoV-2 variants. The treatment: roughly 19 received Ad26.COV2.S at low or high dose, single or two shots; roughly 5 received placebo; per-sample allocation not given. On day 63 after the first injection, vaccine and placebo recipients gave samples. Built on an Ad26 vector, the vaccine expressed Wuhan-strain SARS-CoV-2 spike.

The specimen was peripheral blood, collected in a trial of Ad26.COV2.S vaccine versus placebo. The TCR originated in a person between 18 and 65 years old who received the Ad26.COV2.S COVID-19 vaccine or a placebo. This sequence joins TRBV7-8 and TRBJ1-6; D remains ambiguous. The CDR3 DNA reads TGTGCCAGCAGCTTGACAAGCTATAATTCACCCCTCCACTTT. This codes for CASSLTSYNSPLHF. The variable domain in full, with the rest retrieved from reference TRBV7-8 and TRBJ1-6, is GAGVSQSPRYKVAKRGQDVALRCDPISGHVSLFWYQQALGQGPEFLTYFQNEAQLDKSGLPSDRFFAERPEGSVSTLKIQRTQQEDSAVYLCASSLTSYNSPLHFGNGTRLTVT.